This T cell receptor beta chain is from a study of blood T cells in healthy people across ages. J gave up 2 bases and V 4 bases, and 1 base lay outside the gene matches. This CDR3 is built from 12 residues. Germline CDR1 reads SQVTM; CDR2 reads ANQGSEA. Sample-barcoded 5' priming and a J-beta primer mix drove a second PCR of roughly 6 to 12 cycles. TCRdb analysed the 5' RACE reads with MiXCR anew, one entry per CDR3 protein. The sample holds roughly 800,000 distinct CDR3 sequences, around a quarter seen once. This clonotype was seen more than once but under ten times. These data also formed part of another study, on T cells of mothers and their children.

This clonotype was sampled from a boy between 5 and 17 years old in good health. This chain uses TRBV29-1 with TRBJ2-5; 7 bases map to TRBD1. Sequencing was performed on blood. CDR3: CSVARGQETQYF. CDR3 coding DNA: TGCAGCGTTGCCAGGGGGCAAGAGACCCAGTACTTC.